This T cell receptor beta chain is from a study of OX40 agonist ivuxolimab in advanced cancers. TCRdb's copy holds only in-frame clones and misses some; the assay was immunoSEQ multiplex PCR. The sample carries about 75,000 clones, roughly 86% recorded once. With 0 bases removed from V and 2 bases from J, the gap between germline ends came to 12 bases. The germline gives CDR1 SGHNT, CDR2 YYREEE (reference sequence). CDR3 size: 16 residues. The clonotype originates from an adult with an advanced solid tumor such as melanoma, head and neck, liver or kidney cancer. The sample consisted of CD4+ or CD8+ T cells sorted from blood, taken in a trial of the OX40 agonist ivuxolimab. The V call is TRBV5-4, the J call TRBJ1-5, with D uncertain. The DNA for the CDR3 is TGTGCCAGCAGCTTGGGTGTAGGAGCGGGCAATCAGCCCCAGCATTTT. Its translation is CASSLGVGAGNQPQHF. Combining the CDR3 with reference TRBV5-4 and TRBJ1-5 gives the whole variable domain ETGVTQSPTHLIKTRGQQVTLRCSSQSGHNTVSWYQQALGQGPQFIFQYYREEENGRGNFPPRFSGLQFPNYSSELNVNALELDDSALYLCASSLGVGAGNQPQHFGDGTRLSIL.